The next 7 T cell receptor beta chains were all read from a single sample in a study of blood T cell repertoires in COVID-19. The repertoire was sequenced with immunoSEQ multiplex PCR; TCRdb's copy has only in-frame clones and lacks some. The sample contains 200,000 to 250,000 clones, around 88% of which appear only once. Sequenced material: peripheral blood. All receptors derive from a woman between 25 and 40 years old who had recovered from COVID-19.

This clone has only one observation. The junction differs from germline at one of its ends, possibly a read error. The V and J genes are TRBV30 and TRBJ1-5; no firm D call. Germline V gene lookup returns CDR1 GTSNPN and CDR2 SVGIG (reference sequence). The CDR3 sequence is 12 residues long. The CDR3 nucleotides are TGTGCCTGGAGTGTAGTGAATCAGGCCCAGCATTTT. This codes for CAWSVVNQAQHF.

The chain joins TRBV7-9 to TRBJ2-1; TRBD2 aligns across 8 bases. Germline CDR1 and CDR2: SEHNR and FQNEAQ (reference sequence). Trimming removed 4 bases from V and 8 bases from J; junction bases left unmatched: 10. The CDR3 covers 15 residues. CDR3 loop: CASSSGGTSRDEQFF. CDR3 nucleotides: TGTGCCAGCAGCTCCGGGGGGACTAGTCGCGATGAGCAGTTCTTC.

This chain joins TRBV2 and TRBJ1-2, with D possibly TRBD1 on 5 matching bases. V was shortened by 7 bases and J by 0 bases, with 9 bases between the two germline ends. Looked up from germline, CDR1 is SNHLY and CDR2 is FYNNEI. The CDR3 has 13 amino acids. CDR3 bases: TGTGCCAGCACACAGGTTCCTAACTATGGCTACACCTTC. Amino acid sequence: CASTQVPNYGYTF.

This clone was seen a few times. The V gene is TRBV5-4, the J gene TRBJ2-7, with 10 bases matching TRBD2. CDR3 size: 19 residues. CDR1 is SGHNT and CDR2 is YYREEE in the germline V gene (reference sequence). With V trimmed by 0 bases and J by 13 bases, 25 bases remained unmatched. This CDR3 is CASSLGPSVSSGGGGQNYF. As DNA, the CDR3 is TGTGCCAGCAGCTTGGGGCCATCAGTCTCGAGCGGGGGGGGCGGCCAAAACTACTTC.

The chain has TRBV18 and TRBJ1-1; no reliable D call. CDR1 is KGHSH and CDR2 is LQKENI in the germline V gene. Trimming removed 2 bases from V and 5 bases from J, with 12 bases in between. The CDR3 has 14 amino acids. The CDR3 loop is CASSPLVGETEAFF. CDR3 DNA sequence: TGTGCCAGCTCACCATTGGTGGGAGAGACTGAAGCTTTCTTT.

V is TRBV2 and J is TRBJ2-2; 9 nucleotides agree with TRBD2. The CDR3 runs 14 residues. V dropped 7 bases and J dropped 2; count of bases not matched to a gene: 2. Germline CDR1 and CDR2: SNHLY and FYNNEI. The CDR3 protein is CASTSGDNTGELFF. Written as DNA, the CDR3 is TGTGCCAGCACTAGCGGGGATAACACCGGGGAGCTGTTTTTT.

This chain connects TRBV9 to TRBJ2-7; a weak D match, TRBD1 (5 bases). Germline V lookup: CDR1 SGDLS, CDR2 YYNGEE. The CDR3 spans 16 residues. The V and J ends lost 0 bases and 2 bases respectively, with 15 bases between them. In DNA form, the CDR3 reads TGTGCCAGCAGCGTAGTTTCGCAGGGTCCCCCCTACGAGCAGTACTTC. Its protein is CASSVVSQGPPYEQYF.